These T cell receptor beta chains were read from a single sample in a study of blood T cell repertoires in COVID-19. Produced via immunoSEQ multiplex PCR; TCRdb's table is partial and in-frame only. The sample consists of around 130,000 clones, approximately 84% of them appearing once. The sequenced sample consisted of peripheral blood. Receptor source: a woman of 80 years or more with acute or convalescent COVID-19. Each CDR3 is given with its conserved first and last residue. A D gene is named only where the DNA matches it firmly. Clone sizes are given selectively: once, few, many, or a class where the clone is expanded.

v_call: TRBV3-1/TRBV3-2; d_call: TRBD1; clone_size: NA; j_call: TRBJ2-1; cdr3_nt: TGTGCCAGCAGCCAGGACCACAGGGGTTGGGATGAGCAGTTCTTC; cdr3_aa: CASSQDHRGWDEQFF
v_call: TRBV29-1; d_call: TRBD1; clone_size: NA; j_call: TRBJ1-1; cdr3_nt: TGCAGCGCCAACAGGGGGCGAACTGAAGCTTTCTTT; cdr3_aa: CSANRGRTEAFF
v_call: TRBV20-1; d_call: NA; clone_size: NA; j_call: TRBJ1-5; cdr3_nt: TGCAGTGCTAGTTCAGGGGAATTCAATCAGCCCCAGCATTTT; cdr3_aa: CSASSGEFNQPQHF
v_call: TRBV9; d_call: NA; clone_size: NA; j_call: TRBJ1-5; cdr3_nt: TGTGCCAGCAGCGTAGGCACGGGTAATCAGCCCCAGCATTTT; cdr3_aa: CASSVGTGNQPQHF
v_call: TRBV5-1; d_call: TRBD2; clone_size: few; j_call: TRBJ2-2; cdr3_nt: TGCGCCAGCAGCCCCGGGACTAGCGGGGTCATTACCGGGGAGCTGTTTTTT; cdr3_aa: CASSPGTSGVITGELFF
v_call: TRBV7-9; d_call: TRBD1; clone_size: once; j_call: TRBJ1-2; cdr3_nt: TGTGCCAGCAGCTTAGGGGCAGGGGGCCCTGGCTACACCTTC; cdr3_aa: CASSLGAGGPGYTF
v_call: TRBV7-8; d_call: NA; clone_size: NA; j_call: TRBJ2-7; cdr3_nt: TGTGCCAGCAGCTCCCGACAGGATCAATCCTACGAGCAGTACTTC; cdr3_aa: CASSSRQDQSYEQYF
v_call: TRBV30; d_call: NA; clone_size: NA; j_call: TRBJ2-1; cdr3_nt: TGTGCCTGGAGTCAAACAGGGCTGTACAATGAGCAGTTCTTC; cdr3_aa: CAWSQTGLYNEQFF
v_call: TRBV19; d_call: TRBD1; clone_size: NA; j_call: TRBJ1-5; cdr3_nt: TGTGCCAGTAGTATTCACAGGGGCTTGGGAAATCAGCCCCAGCATTTT; cdr3_aa: CASSIHRGLGNQPQHF
v_call: TRBV10-3; d_call: TRBD1; clone_size: NA; j_call: TRBJ1-5; cdr3_nt: TGTGCCATCAGTGAGGGACAGGGACCGGAGCCCCAGCATTTT; cdr3_aa: CAISEGQGPEPQHF
v_call: TRBV4-3; d_call: NA; clone_size: NA; j_call: TRBJ2-4; cdr3_nt: TGCGCCAGCAGCCAAGATCCCCCTAGTTCCAAAAACATTCAGTACTTC; cdr3_aa: CASSQDPPSSKNIQYF
v_call: TRBV7-9; d_call: NA; clone_size: NA; j_call: TRBJ1-2; cdr3_nt: TGTGCCAGCAGCCCAGATCCCGGGGAGGGTGGCTACACCTTC; cdr3_aa: CASSPDPGEGGYTF
v_call: TRBV7-8; d_call: TRBD2; clone_size: few; j_call: TRBJ2-3; cdr3_nt: TGTGCCAGCAGCTTACGGGTTAGCGGGGGGTACAGCAACCCAGATACGCAGTATTTT; cdr3_aa: CASSLRVSGGYSNPDTQYF
v_call: TRBV14; d_call: TRBD1; clone_size: NA; j_call: TRBJ1-2; cdr3_nt: TGTGCCAGCAGTCACGACAGGGGACGGGGCTACACCTTC; cdr3_aa: CASSHDRGRGYTF
v_call: TRBV4-1; d_call: TRBD1; clone_size: NA; j_call: TRBJ1-4; cdr3_nt: TGCGCCAGCAGCCAGACAGGGGAAAAACTGTTTTTT; cdr3_aa: CASSQTGEKLFF
v_call: TRBV4-2; d_call: TRBD2; clone_size: few; j_call: TRBJ2-1; cdr3_nt: TGTGCCAGCAGCCAAGAGCGGGAGGCCTACAATGAGCAGTTCTTC; cdr3_aa: CASSQEREAYNEQFF
v_call: TRBV19; d_call: TRBD2; clone_size: NA; j_call: TRBJ2-1; cdr3_nt: TGTGCCAGTAGTAAGACTAGCGGCTCCTACAATGAGCAGTTCTTC; cdr3_aa: CASSKTSGSYNEQFF
v_call: TRBV7-9; d_call: NA; clone_size: NA; j_call: TRBJ1-1; cdr3_nt: TGTGCCAGCAGCTTGCAGACTGAAGCTTTCTTT; cdr3_aa: CASSLQTEAFF
v_call: TRBV6-2/TRBV6-3; d_call: TRBD2; clone_size: few; j_call: TRBJ2-2; cdr3_nt: TGTGCCAGCAGCCGACCTCCGGGGGGGATGAACGGGGAGCTGTTTTTT; cdr3_aa: CASSRPPGGMNGELFF
v_call: TRBV2; d_call: NA; clone_size: NA; j_call: TRBJ2-7; cdr3_nt: TGTGCCAGCAGTGATTACGGGAGTAACGACGAGCAGTACTTC; cdr3_aa: CASSDYGSNDEQYF
v_call: TRBV5-1; d_call: TRBD2; clone_size: NA; j_call: TRBJ2-2; cdr3_nt: TGCGCCAGCAGCTTGGTGGCTAGCGGGAGCGTAAGGTCCGGGGAGCTGTTTTTT; cdr3_aa: CASSLVASGSVRSGELFF
v_call: TRBV5-4; d_call: TRBD2; clone_size: NA; j_call: TRBJ2-2; cdr3_nt: TGTGCCAGCAGATCCGGGACTAGCGGGAGGGCCTTCACCGGGGAGCTGTTTTTT; cdr3_aa: CASRSGTSGRAFTGELFF
v_call: TRBV7-8; d_call: TRBD1; clone_size: once; j_call: TRBJ2-7; cdr3_nt: TGTGCCAGCAGCTTAGCGCGGGCAGGGGGCTACGAGCAGTACTTC; cdr3_aa: CASSLARAGGYEQYF
v_call: TRBV11-2; d_call: TRBD2; clone_size: NA; j_call: TRBJ2-2; cdr3_nt: TGTGCCAGCAGCTCGGGACTAGCGGGAGGGACCGGGGAGCTGTTTTTT; cdr3_aa: CASSSGLAGGTGELFF
v_call: TRBV4-3; d_call: NA; clone_size: NA; j_call: TRBJ1-1; cdr3_nt: TGCGCCAGCAGGATCGGGGTGAACACTGAAGCTTTCTTT; cdr3_aa: CASRIGVNTEAFF
v_call: TRBV7-9; d_call: TRBD1; clone_size: NA; j_call: TRBJ1-2; cdr3_nt: TGTGCCAGCACCCAAATACAGGGGCCACTCAACTATGGCTACACCTTC; cdr3_aa: CASTQIQGPLNYGYTF
v_call: TRBV7-9; d_call: TRBD1; clone_size: few; j_call: TRBJ1-1; cdr3_nt: TGTGCCAGCAGCATTCCGGGACAGGGGGCGCGAGTAGCTTTCTTT; cdr3_aa: CASSIPGQGARVAFF
v_call: TRBV7-6; d_call: TRBD1; clone_size: NA; j_call: TRBJ1-1; cdr3_nt: TGTGCCAGCAGCCTTAGACAGGGTGTGGGGACTGAAGCTTTCTTT; cdr3_aa: CASSLRQGVGTEAFF
v_call: TRBV2; d_call: NA; clone_size: NA; j_call: TRBJ1-1; cdr3_nt: TGTGCCAGCAGTGAAACGGGGTTTAACACTGAAGCTTTCTTT; cdr3_aa: CASSETGFNTEAFF
v_call: TRBV7-6; d_call: NA; clone_size: NA; j_call: TRBJ1-6; cdr3_nt: TGTGCCAGCAGCTTACAGATCCTCAATTCACCCCTCCACTTT; cdr3_aa: CASSLQILNSPLHF
v_call: TRBV30; d_call: TRBD1; clone_size: NA; j_call: TRBJ1-3; cdr3_nt: TGTGCCTGGAGTCCCTCAGGGGGTCCCGGAAACACCATATATTTT; cdr3_aa: CAWSPSGGPGNTIYF
v_call: TRBV10-3; d_call: TRBD1; clone_size: NA; j_call: TRBJ1-5; cdr3_nt: TGTGCCATCAGTGGGGGGCAGGGGGACAATCAGCCCCAGCATTTT; cdr3_aa: CAISGGQGDNQPQHF
v_call: TRBV20-1; d_call: TRBD1; clone_size: NA; j_call: TRBJ1-5; cdr3_nt: TGCAGTGCTAGTCGTTGGGACAGTAGCAATCAGCCCCAGCATTTT; cdr3_aa: CSASRWDSSNQPQHF
v_call: TRBV6-6; d_call: NA; clone_size: NA; j_call: TRBJ1-2; cdr3_nt: TGTGCCAGCAGTTACACCGACATCTATGGCTACACCTTC; cdr3_aa: CASSYTDIYGYTF
v_call: TRBV4-3; d_call: TRBD1; clone_size: NA; j_call: TRBJ1-1; cdr3_nt: TGCGCCAGCAGCCGAGGACGGACAGGGCGGAACACTGAAGCTTTCTTT; cdr3_aa: CASSRGRTGRNTEAFF
v_call: TRBV5-4; d_call: TRBD2; clone_size: once; j_call: TRBJ2-5; cdr3_nt: TGTGCCGCCCAGGTCATGGGACTAGCGGGAACTGAGACCCAGTACTTC; cdr3_aa: CAAQVMGLAGTETQYF
v_call: TRBV19; d_call: TRBD1; clone_size: NA; j_call: TRBJ1-2; cdr3_nt: TGTGCCAGTAGTATAGGAACAGGGGTTGGCTACACCTTC; cdr3_aa: CASSIGTGVGYTF
v_call: TRBV6-5; d_call: TRBD1; clone_size: NA; j_call: TRBJ1-4; cdr3_nt: TGTGCCAGCCGCACAGGGGGCGGTGAAAAACTGTTTTTT; cdr3_aa: CASRTGGGEKLFF
v_call: TRBV4-3; d_call: TRBD2; clone_size: NA; j_call: TRBJ2-5; cdr3_nt: TGCGCCAGCAGCCTGGGCGGGAGGAGGGAGACCCAGTACTTC; cdr3_aa: CASSLGGRRETQYF
v_call: TRBV6-6; d_call: TRBD2; clone_size: medium-sized; j_call: TRBJ2-2; cdr3_nt: TGTGCCAGCAGTCCCCAGGGGAAAGGACTAGCGGGAACGACCGGGGAGCTGTTTTTT; cdr3_aa: CASSPQGKGLAGTTGELFF